The T cell receptor (beta chain) under discussion was sequenced for a study of CD8+ T cells in alopecia areata. Background on the study: Treated patients were given 5 to 10 mg oral tofacitinib twice daily.

Patients with alopecia areata provided lesional scalp punch biopsies as well as peripheral blood. This CDR3 comprises 15 residues. The V gene's germline CDR1 is SGHNT and CDR2 YYREEE (reference sequence). V was pared by 4 bases and J by 2 bases, with 16 bases between. RNA was isolated and reverse transcribed to cDNA, the sequencing template. The table came from immunoSEQ multiplex PCR; TCRdb's copy has only in-frame clones and leaves some out. The profile shows about 15,000 clones, 45% to 65% of them singletons. V is TRBV5-4 and J is TRBJ2-7; D possibly corresponds to TRBD2 (5 bases). Sequencing was performed on skin. This TCR was sampled from a human donor with alopecia areata. In DNA form, the CDR3 reads TGTGCCAGCAGCCCGAACCCGGGGATCACCTACGAGCAGTACTTC. Protein sequence: CASSPNPGITYEQYF.